This is a list of T cell receptor beta chains from one sample in a study of CD8 T cells in Susac syndrome. TCRdb fed the immunoSEQ multiplex PCR reads into MiXCR, producing one record per CDR3 protein. The repertoire has hundreds of thousands of distinct CDR3 sequences, 80% to 95% of them found once; the top ten carry about 0.12%. Sequenced input: CD8+ T cells from PBMCs. These receptors all stem from a human donor with multiple sclerosis. CDR3s include the opening cysteine and the closing phenylalanine or tryptophan. Each record gives: J gene, V gene, D gene, CDR3 protein. A D gene is named only where the DNA matches it firmly.

TRBJ2-7 TRBV7-9 NA CASSLGVNEQYF
TRBJ1-2 TRBV7-2 NA CASSLSGQGYGYTF
TRBJ2-3 TRBV13 TRBD2 CASSFGLAGDADTQYF
TRBJ1-1 TRBV30 NA CAWWRGWRTEAFF
TRBJ2-2 TRBV9 TRBD2 CASSVEGRELTGELFF
TRBJ1-1 TRBV19 NA CASSMGWTQGTEAFF
TRBJ1-1 TRBV7-9 NA CASSLEMNTEAFF
TRBJ2-7 TRBV29-1 NA CSVSGQADSYEQYF
TRBJ2-5 TRBV7-9 NA CASSLYSDGETQYF
TRBJ1-1 TRBV20-1 NA CSAGLGDTEAFF
TRBJ2-1 TRBV11-3 TRBD2 CASSSRLAGLNEQFF
TRBJ2-7 TRBV19 NA CASSLYWGALGQYF
TRBJ1-1 TRBV5-6 NA CASSLDVGANTEAFF
TRBJ1-5 TRBV4-1 NA CASSLDSYNQPQHF
TRBJ2-2 TRBV7-8 NA CASSPRWGAKAGELFF
TRBJ2-7 TRBV9 NA CASSASWNGAYEQYF
TRBJ2-3 TRBV4-1 NA CASSQGSQQRRAQYF
TRBJ2-7 TRBV9 TRBD1 CASSAGDRGDNEQYF
TRBJ2-1 TRBV4-2 NA CASSPPNLEWGSYNEQFF
TRBJ1-5 TRBV6-1 NA CASSEAHENQPQHF
TRBJ2-1 TRBV9 NA CASSPYGGADEQFF
TRBJ2-1 TRBV5-4 TRBD2 CASSLVREGEQFF
TRBJ2-2 TRBV5-4 NA CASTLVSGELFF
TRBJ2-7 TRBV7-9 TRBD2 CATDPGTNSGGPYEQYF
TRBJ2-1 TRBV15 NA CATSRDRADNEQFF
TRBJ2-1 TRBV6-5 TRBD2 CASSSGVVGTSGRSSYNEQFF
TRBJ2-7 TRBV4-1 NA CASSQSTTEASYEQYF
TRBJ1-2 TRBV12-3/TRBV12-4 NA CASGGTVGGWANGYTF
TRBJ2-7 TRBV7-2 TRBD2 CASSLEVAGGYEQYF
TRBJ2-3 TRBV27 TRBD1 CASSYIRLQGGADTQYF
TRBJ1-1 TRBV12-3/TRBV12-4 NA CASSPPNRMNTEAFF
TRBJ2-6 TRBV27 TRBD1 CASSFGTGSSLSGGANVLTF
TRBJ2-2 TRBV4-3 NA CASSQDRGGEAGELFF
TRBJ2-7 TRBV12-3/TRBV12-4 NA CASSFGTLSYEQYF
TRBJ2-7 TRBV20-1 TRBD2 CASSGVTYEQYF
TRBJ1-1 TRBV27 NA CASSLWQGSEAFF
TRBJ2-5 TRBV3-1 TRBD2 CASSQGTSGGTWETQYF
TRBJ2-7 TRBV24-1 NA CATSDSSSYEQYF
TRBJ2-2 TRBV4-1 NA CASSRMPAGRTGELFF
TRBJ2-7 TRBV13 TRBD2 CASSSAGGDYEQYF
TRBJ1-5 TRBV12-3/TRBV12-4 NA CASSRDHQPQHF
TRBJ2-5 TRBV12-5 NA CASKVWGLGETQYF
TRBJ1-1 TRBV18 NA CASSPDSMNTEAFF